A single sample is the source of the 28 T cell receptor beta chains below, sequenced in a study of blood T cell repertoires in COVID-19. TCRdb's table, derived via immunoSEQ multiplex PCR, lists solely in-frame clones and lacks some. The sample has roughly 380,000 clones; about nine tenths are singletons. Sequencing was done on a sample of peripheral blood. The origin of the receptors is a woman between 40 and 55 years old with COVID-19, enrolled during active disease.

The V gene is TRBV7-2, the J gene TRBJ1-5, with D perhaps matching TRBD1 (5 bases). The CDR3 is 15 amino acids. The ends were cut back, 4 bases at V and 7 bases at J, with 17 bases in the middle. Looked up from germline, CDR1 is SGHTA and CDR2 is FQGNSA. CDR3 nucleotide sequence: TGTGCCAGCAGCTCTCAGGTAGGGGTAGGACAGCCCCAGCATTTT. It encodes CASSSQVGVGQPQHF. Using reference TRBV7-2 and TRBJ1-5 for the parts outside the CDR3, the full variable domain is GAGVSQSPSNKVTEKGKDVELRCDPISGHTALYWYRQSLGQGLEFLIYFQGNSAPDKSGLPSDRFSAERTGGSVSTLTIQRTQQEDSAVYLCASSSQVGVGQPQHFGDGTRLSIL.

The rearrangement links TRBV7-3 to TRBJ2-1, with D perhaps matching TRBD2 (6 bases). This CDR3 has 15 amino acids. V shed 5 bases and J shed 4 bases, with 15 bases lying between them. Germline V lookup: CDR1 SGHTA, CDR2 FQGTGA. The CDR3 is CASSQTIAVYNEQFF. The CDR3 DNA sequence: TGTGCCAGCAGCCAAACTATAGCGGTTTACAATGAGCAGTTCTTC.

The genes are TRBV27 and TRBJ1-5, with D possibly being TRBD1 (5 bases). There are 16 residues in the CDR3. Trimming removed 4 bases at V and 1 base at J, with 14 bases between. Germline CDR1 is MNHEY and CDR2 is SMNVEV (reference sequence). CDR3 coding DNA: TGTGCCAGCAGTTCGTTAGGTCGACAGAGCAATCAGCCCCAGCATTTT. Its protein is CASSSLGRQSNQPQHF.

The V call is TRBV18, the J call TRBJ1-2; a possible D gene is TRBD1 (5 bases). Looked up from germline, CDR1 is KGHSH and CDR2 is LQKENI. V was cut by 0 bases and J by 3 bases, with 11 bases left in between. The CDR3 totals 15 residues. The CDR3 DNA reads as TGTGCCAGCTCACCACCGAGCCAGGGTTACTATGGCTACACCTTC. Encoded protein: CASSPPSQGYYGYTF.

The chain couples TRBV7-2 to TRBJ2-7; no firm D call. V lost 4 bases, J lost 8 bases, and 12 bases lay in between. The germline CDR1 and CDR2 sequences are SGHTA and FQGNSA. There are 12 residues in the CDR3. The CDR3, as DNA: TGTGCCAGCAGCTGGCCCCACACACAGCAGTACTTC. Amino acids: CASSWPHTQQYF.

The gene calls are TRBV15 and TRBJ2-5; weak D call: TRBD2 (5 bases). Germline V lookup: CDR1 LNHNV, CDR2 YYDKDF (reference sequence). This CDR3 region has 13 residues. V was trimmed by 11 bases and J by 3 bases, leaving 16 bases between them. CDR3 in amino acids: CAARIWGEETQYF. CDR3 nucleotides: TGTGCCGCCCGGATATGGGGAGAAGAGACCCAGTACTTC.

The CDR3 sequence: CASSLTSGRASEQYF. The CDR3 DNA reads as TGTGCCAGCAGTCTAACTAGCGGGAGGGCTTCCGAGCAGTACTTC. This chain connects TRBV27 to TRBJ2-7; 13 positions agree with TRBD2. The V gene end was trimmed by 5 bases and the J gene end by 6 bases; junction bases not matched to a gene: 7. Germline V CDR1 and CDR2: MNHEY, SMNVEV (reference sequence). The CDR3 has 15 residues.

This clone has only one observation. The CDR3, as DNA: TGTGCCACCAGCAGAGGGCGGGGGACTGTATCAAATGAGCAGTTCTTC. Amino acid sequence: CATSRGRGTVSNEQFF. This chain uses TRBV15 with TRBJ2-1, with 7 bases matching TRBD2. There are 16 residues in the CDR3. The ends lost 1 base at V and 7 bases at J; junction bases unmatched: 10. The germline gives CDR1 LNHNV, CDR2 YYDKDF (reference sequence).

The CDR3 DNA sequence: TGTGCCAGCAGCCAGAGGGGGGGATTATTGGACACTGAAGCTTTCTTT. This encodes CASSQRGGLLDTEAFF. The chain carries TRBV3-1 (or the pseudogene TRBV3-2) and TRBJ1-1, with D maybe TRBD1 (6 bases). The CDR3 covers 16 residues. Trimming removed 3 bases from V and 3 bases from J, with 17 bases in between. From germline, CDR1 is LGHDT and CDR2 YNNKEL (reference sequence).

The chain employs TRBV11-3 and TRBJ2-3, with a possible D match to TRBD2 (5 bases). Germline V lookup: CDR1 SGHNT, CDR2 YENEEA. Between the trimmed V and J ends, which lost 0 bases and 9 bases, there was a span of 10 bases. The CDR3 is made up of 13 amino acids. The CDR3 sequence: CASSLDPGGTQYF. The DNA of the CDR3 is TGTGCCAGCAGCTTAGATCCGGGCGGGACGCAGTATTTT. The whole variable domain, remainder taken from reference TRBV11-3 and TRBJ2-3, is EAGVVQSPRYKIIEKKQPVAFWCNPISGHNTLYWYLQNLGQGPELLIRYENEEAVDDSQLPKDRFSAERLKGVDSTLKIQPAELGDSAVYLCASSLDPGGTQYFGPGTRLTVL.

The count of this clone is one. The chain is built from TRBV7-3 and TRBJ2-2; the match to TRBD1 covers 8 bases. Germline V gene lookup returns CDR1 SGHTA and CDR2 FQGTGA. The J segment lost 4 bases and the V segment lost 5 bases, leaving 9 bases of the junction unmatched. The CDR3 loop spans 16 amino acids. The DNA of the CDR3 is TGTGCCAGCAGCACCGCGACAGGGGCGGGCACCGGGGAGCTGTTTTTT. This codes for CASSTATGAGTGELFF.

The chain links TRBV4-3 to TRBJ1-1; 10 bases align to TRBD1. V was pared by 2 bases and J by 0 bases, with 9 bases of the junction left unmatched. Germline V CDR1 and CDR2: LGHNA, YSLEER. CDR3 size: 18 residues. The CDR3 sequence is CASSQYRTGGGMNTEAFF. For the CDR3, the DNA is TGCGCCAGCAGCCAATACCGGACAGGGGGTGGGATGAACACTGAAGCTTTCTTT.

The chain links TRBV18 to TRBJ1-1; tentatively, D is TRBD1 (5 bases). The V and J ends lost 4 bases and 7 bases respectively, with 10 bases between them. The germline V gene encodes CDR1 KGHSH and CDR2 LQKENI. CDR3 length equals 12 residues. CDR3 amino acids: CASSRDLLEAFF. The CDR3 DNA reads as TGTGCCAGCTCACGGGACTTACTTGAAGCTTTCTTT.

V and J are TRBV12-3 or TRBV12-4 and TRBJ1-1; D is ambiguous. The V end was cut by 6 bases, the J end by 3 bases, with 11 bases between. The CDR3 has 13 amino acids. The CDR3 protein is CASRPKGDTEAFF. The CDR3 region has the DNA TGTGCCAGCAGACCTAAGGGAGACACTGAAGCTTTCTTT.

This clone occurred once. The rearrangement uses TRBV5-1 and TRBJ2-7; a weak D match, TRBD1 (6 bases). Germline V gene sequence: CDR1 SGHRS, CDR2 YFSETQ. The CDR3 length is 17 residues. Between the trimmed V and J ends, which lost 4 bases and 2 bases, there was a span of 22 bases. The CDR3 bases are TGCGCCAGCAGCCTGGACGGGACACCGAACCCCACCTACGAGCAGTACTTC. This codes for CASSLDGTPNPTYEQYF. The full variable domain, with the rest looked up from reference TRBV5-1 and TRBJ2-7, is KAGVTQTPRYLIKTRGQQVTLSCSPISGHRSVSWYQQTPGQGLQFLFEYFSETQRNKGNFPGRFSGRQFSNSRSEMNVSTLELGDSALYLCASSLDGTPNPTYEQYFGPGTRLTVT.

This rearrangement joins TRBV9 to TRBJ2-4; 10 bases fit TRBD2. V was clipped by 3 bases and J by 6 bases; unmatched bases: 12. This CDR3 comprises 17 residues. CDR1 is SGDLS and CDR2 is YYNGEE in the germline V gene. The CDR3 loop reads CASSDAEREGRGNIQYF. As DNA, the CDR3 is TGTGCCAGCAGCGACGCGGAGCGGGAGGGCCGGGGAAACATTCAGTACTTC.

The CDR3 DNA sequence: TGTGCCAGCAGTTTTAACAAGAACACTGAAGCTTTCTTT. This sequence encodes CASSFNKNTEAFF. The chain uses TRBV27 and TRBJ1-1; no reliable D call. The CDR3 sequence is 13 residues long. Per germline, CDR1 MNHEY and CDR2 SMNVEV (reference sequence). Trimming took off 3 bases at V and 1 base at J, with 6 bases between the two ends.

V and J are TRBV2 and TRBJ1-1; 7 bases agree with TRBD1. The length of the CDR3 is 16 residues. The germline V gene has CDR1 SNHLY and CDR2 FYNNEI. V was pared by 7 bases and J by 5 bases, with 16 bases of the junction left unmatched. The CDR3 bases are TGTGCCAGCAATCGCGGCCCAAAGGGGGCAGAAACTGAAGCTTTCTTT. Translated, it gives CASNRGPKGAETEAFF.

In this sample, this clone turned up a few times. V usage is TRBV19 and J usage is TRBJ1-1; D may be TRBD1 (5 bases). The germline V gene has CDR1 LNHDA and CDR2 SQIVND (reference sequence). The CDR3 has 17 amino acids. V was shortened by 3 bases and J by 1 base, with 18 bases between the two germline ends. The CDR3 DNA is TGTGCCAGTAGTATGGGTACAGGAGCTACTTCGAACACTGAAGCTTTCTTT. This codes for CASSMGTGATSNTEAFF.

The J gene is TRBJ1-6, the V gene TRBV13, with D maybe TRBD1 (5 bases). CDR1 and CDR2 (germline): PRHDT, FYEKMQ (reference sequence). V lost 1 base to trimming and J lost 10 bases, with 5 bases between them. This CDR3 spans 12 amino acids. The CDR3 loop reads CASSLEGSPLHF. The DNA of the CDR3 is TGTGCCAGCAGCTTAGAGGGGTCACCCCTCCACTTT.

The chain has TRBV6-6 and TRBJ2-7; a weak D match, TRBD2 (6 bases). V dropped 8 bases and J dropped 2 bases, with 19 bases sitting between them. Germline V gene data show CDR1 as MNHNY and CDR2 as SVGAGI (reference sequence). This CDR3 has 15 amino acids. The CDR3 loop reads CASGGAPAGAYEQYF. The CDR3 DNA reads TGTGCCAGCGGCGGGGCCCCTGCTGGGGCCTACGAGCAGTACTTC.

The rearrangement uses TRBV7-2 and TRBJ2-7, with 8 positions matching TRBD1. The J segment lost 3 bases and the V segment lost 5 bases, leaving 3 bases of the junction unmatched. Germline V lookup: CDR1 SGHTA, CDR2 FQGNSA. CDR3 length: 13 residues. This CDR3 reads CASSPGQGYEQYF. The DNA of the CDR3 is TGTGCCAGCAGCCCTGGACAGGGCTACGAGCAGTACTTC.

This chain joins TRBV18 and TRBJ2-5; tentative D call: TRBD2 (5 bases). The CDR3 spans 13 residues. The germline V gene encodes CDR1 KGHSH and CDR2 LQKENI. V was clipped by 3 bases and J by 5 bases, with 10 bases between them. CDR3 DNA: TGTGCCAGCTCACCGACTATGTTGGAGACCCAGTACTTC. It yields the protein CASSPTMLETQYF. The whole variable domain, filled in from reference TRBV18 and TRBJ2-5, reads NAGVMQNPRHLVRRRGQEARLRCSPMKGHSHVYWYRQLPEEGLKFMVYLQKENIIDESGMPKERFSAEFPKEGPSILRIQQVVRGDSAAYFCASSPTMLETQYFGPGTRLLVL.

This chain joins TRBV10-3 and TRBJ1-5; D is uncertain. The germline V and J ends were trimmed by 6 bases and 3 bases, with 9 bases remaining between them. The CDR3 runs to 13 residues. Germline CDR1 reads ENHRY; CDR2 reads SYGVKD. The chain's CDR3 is CAIRQTLNQPQHF. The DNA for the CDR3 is TGTGCCATCAGACAGACCCTCAATCAGCCCCAGCATTTT.

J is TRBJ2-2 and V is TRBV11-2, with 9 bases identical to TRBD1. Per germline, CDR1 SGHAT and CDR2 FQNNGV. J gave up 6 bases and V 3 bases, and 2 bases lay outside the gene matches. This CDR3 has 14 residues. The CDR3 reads CASSFGTGPGELFF. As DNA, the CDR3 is TGTGCCAGCAGCTTTGGGACAGGGCCCGGGGAGCTGTTTTTT.

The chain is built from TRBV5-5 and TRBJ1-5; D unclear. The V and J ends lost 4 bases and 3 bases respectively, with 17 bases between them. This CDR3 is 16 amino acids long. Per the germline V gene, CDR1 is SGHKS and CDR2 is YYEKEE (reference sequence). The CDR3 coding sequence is TGTGCCAGCAGCCGGGATTTCAGCGATTACAATCAGCCCCAGCATTTT. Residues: CASSRDFSDYNQPQHF.

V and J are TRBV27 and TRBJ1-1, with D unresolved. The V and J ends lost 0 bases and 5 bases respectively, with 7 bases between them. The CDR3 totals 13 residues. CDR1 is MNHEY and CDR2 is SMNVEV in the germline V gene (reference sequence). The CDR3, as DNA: TGTGCCAGCAGTTTATCGGCAAATACTGAAGCTTTCTTT. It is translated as CASSLSANTEAFF.

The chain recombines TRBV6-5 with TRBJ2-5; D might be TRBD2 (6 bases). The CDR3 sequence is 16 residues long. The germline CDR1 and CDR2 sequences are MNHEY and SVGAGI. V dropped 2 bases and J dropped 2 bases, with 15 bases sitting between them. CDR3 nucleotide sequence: TGTGCCAGCAGTTACCGGGGGAGATTATCACAAGAGACCCAGTACTTC. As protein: CASSYRGRLSQETQYF.